This T cell receptor (beta chain) came from a study of cytomegalovirus exposure and HLA in healthy donors. In the study overall: A later analysis reported the 120 validation repertoires used the same platform as the approximately 660 first-cohort repertoires.

Study-level findings and limits: Under in vitro conditions, a few CMV-associated chains were confirmed as specific for CMV antigens. Later, an analysis found that TCR clusters from the first cohort tended to co-occur in the roughly 130 validation repertoires. 164 TCR beta chains were listed as cytomegalovirus-associated.

Sequenced by immunoSEQ multiplex PCR; TCRdb stores in-frame clones only, minus some. The sample carries approximately 120,000 clones, approximately 91% recorded once. About this clone itself: Its antigen is unknown.

This CDR3 contains 14 residues. V was clipped by 1 base and J by 6 bases, with 10 bases between them. Germline V gene data show CDR1 as MNHEY and CDR2 as SMNVEV (reference sequence). The rearrangement uses TRBV27 and TRBJ2-1; maybe TRBD1 (6 bases). Sequencing was done on a sample of PBMCs. The clonotype was recovered from a young woman in good health and CMV-seronegative. CDR3 region: CASSLWDKTNEQFF. CDR3 nucleotide sequence: TGTGCCAGCAGTTTATGGGACAAGACCAATGAGCAGTTCTTC.